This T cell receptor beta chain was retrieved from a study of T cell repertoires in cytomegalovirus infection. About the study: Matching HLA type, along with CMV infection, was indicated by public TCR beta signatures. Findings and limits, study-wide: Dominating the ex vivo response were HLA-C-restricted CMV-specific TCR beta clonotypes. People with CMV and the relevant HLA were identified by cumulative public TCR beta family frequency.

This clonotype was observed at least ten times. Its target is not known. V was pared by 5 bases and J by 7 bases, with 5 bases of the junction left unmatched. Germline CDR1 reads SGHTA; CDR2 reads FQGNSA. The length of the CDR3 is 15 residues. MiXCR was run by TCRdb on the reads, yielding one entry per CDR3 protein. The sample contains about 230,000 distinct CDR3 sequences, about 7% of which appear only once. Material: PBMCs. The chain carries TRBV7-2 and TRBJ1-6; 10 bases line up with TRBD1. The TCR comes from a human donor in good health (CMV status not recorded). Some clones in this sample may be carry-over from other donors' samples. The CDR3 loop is CASSPPGQGNSPLHF. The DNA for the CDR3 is TGTGCCAGCAGCCCCCCGGGACAGGGGAATTCACCCCTCCACTTT.